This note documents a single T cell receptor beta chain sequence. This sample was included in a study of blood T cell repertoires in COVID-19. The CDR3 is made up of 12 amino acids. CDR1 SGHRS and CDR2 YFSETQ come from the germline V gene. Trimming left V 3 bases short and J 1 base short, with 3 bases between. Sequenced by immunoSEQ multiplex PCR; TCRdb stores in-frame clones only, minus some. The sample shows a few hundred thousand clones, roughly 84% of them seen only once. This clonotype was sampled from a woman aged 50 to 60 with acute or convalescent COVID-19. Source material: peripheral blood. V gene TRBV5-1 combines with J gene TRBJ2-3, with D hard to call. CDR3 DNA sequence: TGCGCCAGCAGCTCCGGCACAGATACGCAGTATTTT. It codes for CASSSGTDTQYF.